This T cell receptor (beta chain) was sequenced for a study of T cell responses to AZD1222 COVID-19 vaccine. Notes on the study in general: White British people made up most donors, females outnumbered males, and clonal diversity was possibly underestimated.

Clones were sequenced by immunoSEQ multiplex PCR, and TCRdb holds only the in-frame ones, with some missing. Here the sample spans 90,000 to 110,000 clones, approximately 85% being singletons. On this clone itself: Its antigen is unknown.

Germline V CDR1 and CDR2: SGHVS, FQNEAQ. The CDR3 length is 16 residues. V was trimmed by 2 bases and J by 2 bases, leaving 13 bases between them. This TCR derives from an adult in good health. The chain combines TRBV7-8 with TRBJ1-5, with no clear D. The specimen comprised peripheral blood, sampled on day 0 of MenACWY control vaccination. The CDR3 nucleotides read TGTGCCAGCAGCTTAATCCGGAGTATCGGCAATCAGCCCCAGCATTTT. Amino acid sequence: CASSLIRSIGNQPQHF.